Given below is one TCR beta chain in context. The data originate from a study of blood T cell repertoires in COVID-19. The wider study: Samples came from the United States, Italy and Spain, spanning acute and convalescent COVID-19.

The CDR3 runs 15 residues. With V trimmed by 4 bases and J by 4 bases, 6 bases remained unmatched. Germline loops: CDR1 MNHEY, CDR2 SMNVEV (reference sequence). The age range of participants was about 18 to 90 years, with residence in 20 to 25 US areas. Symptom resolution, clearance, or two negative PCRs marked donors in Cohort 3 as recovered. Sequencing was performed with immunoSEQ multiplex PCR; in TCRdb, only in-frame clones are kept and a portion is missing. Altogether 210,000 or so clones are present, around nine tenths being singletons, with the ten largest covering 10% to 11%. The sample taken for sequencing was PBMCs or T cells enriched from blood (not recorded which). V usage is TRBV27 and J usage is TRBJ2-3; 9 nucleotides align to TRBD1. The receptor's source is a man in his thirties or forties who had recovered from COVID-19. CDR3 sequence (DNA): TGTGCCAGCAGTTCCGGGACAGGGATCCCAGATACGCAGTATTTT. It is translated as CASSSGTGIPDTQYF.